This T cell receptor (beta chain) came from a study of blood T cell repertoires in COVID-19. Looking at the study overall: COVID-19 samples, acute and convalescent, were from the United States, Italy and Spain.

V lost 1 base to trimming and J lost 7 bases; unmatched junction nucleotides: 8. The CDR3 runs to 17 residues. Germline CDR1 and CDR2: SEHNR and FQNEAQ (reference sequence). Sequencing used immunoSEQ multiplex PCR; TCRdb keeps in-frame clones, though not all of them. This table has over 120,000 clones, more than 80% appearing once. The rearrangement uses TRBV7-9 and TRBJ1-6; TRBD1 matches 9 bases. The sequencing sample was made of peripheral blood. The receptor's source is a human donor in a cohort sampled during active COVID-19. The CDR3 sequence: CASSLGDRVRENSPLHF. CDR3 DNA sequence: TGTGCCAGCAGCTTAGGGGACAGGGTCAGGGAGAATTCACCCCTCCACTTT.